Listed below are T cell receptor beta chains from one sample, sequenced in a study of blood T cell repertoires in COVID-19. The assay was immunoSEQ multiplex PCR, and TCRdb's table has in-frame clones only and misses some. The data show 100,000 to 150,000 clones, around two thirds seen once. Sequenced sample: peripheral blood. The origin of the receptors is a woman in her 70s with acute or convalescent COVID-19. CDR3s include the opening cysteine and the closing phenylalanine or tryptophan. The order of the fields is D gene, V gene, CDR3 length, clone size, J gene, CDR3 protein, CDR3 DNA. D genes are given only for firm matches. Size is omitted from some rows. Given values are once, few, many or a class for expanded clones.

d_call: TRBD1
v_call: TRBV10-3
cdr3_length: 13
clone_size: -
j_call: TRBJ1-5
cdr3_aa: CAIRQGVNQPQHF
cdr3_nt: TGTGCCATCAGGCAGGGGGTTAATCAGCCCCAGCATTTT

d_call: TRBD2
v_call: TRBV11-2
cdr3_length: 16
clone_size: -
j_call: TRBJ2-1
cdr3_aa: CASSSPTSGSLNEQFF
cdr3_nt: TGTGCCAGCAGCTCCCCGACTAGCGGGAGCTTAAATGAGCAGTTCTTC

d_call: -
v_call: TRBV28
cdr3_length: 14
clone_size: -
j_call: TRBJ1-4
cdr3_aa: CASSLADRDEKLFF
cdr3_nt: TGTGCCAGCAGTTTAGCAGACCGGGATGAAAAACTGTTTTTT

d_call: TRBD2
v_call: TRBV4-2
cdr3_length: 18
clone_size: once
j_call: TRBJ2-1
cdr3_aa: CASSQERLAGGGRNEQFF
cdr3_nt: TGTGCCAGCAGCCAAGAGAGGCTAGCGGGAGGGGGGAGGAATGAGCAGTTCTTC

d_call: TRBD2
v_call: TRBV5-1
cdr3_length: 17
clone_size: -
j_call: TRBJ2-3
cdr3_aa: CASSLSGRAGSTDTQYF
cdr3_nt: TGCGCCAGCAGCTTAAGCGGGAGAGCGGGGAGCACAGATACGCAGTATTTT

d_call: -
v_call: TRBV6-5
cdr3_length: 15
clone_size: -
j_call: TRBJ1-1
cdr3_aa: CASSYSFRVNTEAFF
cdr3_nt: TGTGCCAGCAGTTACTCCTTTCGAGTGAACACTGAAGCTTTCTTT

d_call: -
v_call: TRBV28
cdr3_length: 15
clone_size: -
j_call: TRBJ1-6
cdr3_aa: CASRPSSGTHSPLHF
cdr3_nt: TGTGCCAGCAGACCCTCATCTGGCACGCATTCACCCCTCCACTTT

d_call: TRBD1
v_call: TRBV20-1
cdr3_length: 15
clone_size: -
j_call: TRBJ2-5
cdr3_aa: CSASLSAGTEETQYF
cdr3_nt: TGCAGTGCCAGTTTATCTGCCGGGACAGAAGAGACCCAGTACTTC

d_call: -
v_call: TRBV9
cdr3_length: 14
clone_size: many
j_call: TRBJ1-6
cdr3_aa: CASSVDSHNSPLHF
cdr3_nt: TGTGCCAGCAGCGTGGACAGCCATAATTCACCCCTCCACTTT

d_call: TRBD2
v_call: TRBV18
cdr3_length: 14
clone_size: -
j_call: TRBJ2-1
cdr3_aa: CASSRTSAANEQFF
cdr3_nt: TGTGCCAGCTCGCGGACTAGCGCGGCCAATGAGCAGTTCTTC

d_call: -
v_call: TRBV6-5
cdr3_length: 15
clone_size: few
j_call: TRBJ1-2
cdr3_aa: CASTPFIQGKDGYTF
cdr3_nt: TGTGCCAGCACTCCTTTTATCCAGGGAAAGGATGGCTACACCTTC

d_call: TRBD1
v_call: TRBV9
cdr3_length: 15
clone_size: -
j_call: TRBJ2-1
cdr3_aa: CASSPGTGVGNEQFF
cdr3_nt: TGTGCCAGCAGTCCCGGGACAGGGGTTGGGAATGAGCAGTTCTTC

d_call: TRBD1
v_call: TRBV19
cdr3_length: 14
clone_size: -
j_call: TRBJ1-3
cdr3_aa: CASSDRVPGNTIYF
cdr3_nt: TGTGCCAGTAGCGACAGGGTGCCTGGAAACACCATATATTTT

d_call: TRBD1
v_call: TRBV28
cdr3_length: 16
clone_size: many
j_call: TRBJ1-5
cdr3_aa: CASSFPLEGANQPQHF
cdr3_nt: TGTGCCAGCAGTTTCCCCTTAGAGGGGGCCAATCAGCCCCAGCATTTT

d_call: TRBD2
v_call: TRBV2
cdr3_length: 14
clone_size: -
j_call: TRBJ2-1
cdr3_aa: CATRTGTSVNEQFF
cdr3_nt: TGTGCCACCAGGACCGGGACTAGCGTAAATGAGCAGTTCTTC

d_call: -
v_call: TRBV5-5
cdr3_length: 14
clone_size: -
j_call: TRBJ2-5
cdr3_aa: CASSLVQIQETQYF
cdr3_nt: TGTGCCAGCAGCTTGGTACAGATACAAGAGACCCAGTACTTC

d_call: TRBD2
v_call: TRBV10-3
cdr3_length: 19
clone_size: -
j_call: TRBJ2-1
cdr3_aa: CAISDPGLAGGQNYNEQFF
cdr3_nt: TGTGCCATCAGTGACCCGGGACTAGCGGGGGGCCAGAACTACAATGAGCAGTTCTTC

d_call: -
v_call: TRBV5-1
cdr3_length: 14
clone_size: -
j_call: TRBJ2-2
cdr3_aa: CASSRADRTGELFF
cdr3_nt: TGCGCCAGCAGCAGAGCGGATCGCACCGGGGAGCTGTTTTTT

d_call: TRBD1
v_call: TRBV30
cdr3_length: 14
clone_size: -
j_call: TRBJ2-1
cdr3_aa: CAWRGQGALNEQFF
cdr3_nt: TGTGCCTGGAGGGGACAGGGGGCGCTTAATGAGCAGTTCTTC

d_call: TRBD1
v_call: TRBV25-1
cdr3_length: 14
clone_size: -
j_call: TRBJ2-2
cdr3_aa: CASTGTANTGELFF
cdr3_nt: TGTGCCAGCACCGGGACAGCGAACACCGGGGAGCTGTTTTTT

d_call: TRBD1
v_call: TRBV7-8
cdr3_length: 19
clone_size: -
j_call: TRBJ2-6
cdr3_aa: CASSLRDRGLRTGANVLTF
cdr3_nt: TGTGCCAGCAGCCTTAGGGACAGGGGTTTAAGGACTGGGGCCAACGTCCTGACTTTC

d_call: TRBD1
v_call: TRBV12-3/TRBV12-4
cdr3_length: 13
clone_size: -
j_call: TRBJ2-2
cdr3_aa: CASRDRGTGELFF
cdr3_nt: TGTGCCAGCCGGGACAGGGGAACCGGGGAGCTGTTTTTT

d_call: -
v_call: TRBV19
cdr3_length: 15
clone_size: few
j_call: TRBJ1-4
cdr3_aa: CASTPPGGTNEKLFF
cdr3_nt: TGTGCCAGTACCCCTCCTGGGGGGACTAATGAAAAACTGTTTTTT

d_call: TRBD2
v_call: TRBV9
cdr3_length: 18
clone_size: few
j_call: TRBJ2-1
cdr3_aa: CASSPGLAGGPGYNEQFF
cdr3_nt: TGTGCCAGCAGCCCGGGACTAGCGGGGGGGCCGGGTTACAATGAGCAGTTCTTC

d_call: -
v_call: TRBV4-1
cdr3_length: 15
clone_size: -
j_call: TRBJ2-2
cdr3_aa: CASSQEPGLTGELFF
cdr3_nt: TGCGCCAGCAGCCAAGAGCCAGGGCTAACCGGGGAGCTGTTTTTT

d_call: -
v_call: TRBV29-1
cdr3_length: 13
clone_size: -
j_call: TRBJ1-2
cdr3_aa: CSVEDGGRMGYTF
cdr3_nt: TGCAGCGTTGAAGATGGAGGGAGGATGGGCTACACCTTC

d_call: -
v_call: TRBV19
cdr3_length: 14
clone_size: -
j_call: TRBJ2-6
cdr3_aa: CASSVSSGANVLTF
cdr3_nt: TGTGCCAGTAGTGTCTCCTCTGGGGCCAACGTCCTGACTTTC